This T cell receptor (beta chain) was documented in a study of PD-1 blockade in classical Hodgkin lymphoma. Findings and caveats of the study: Later analyses included only patients treated at least 1 year post-ASCT. Diversity in CD4+ TCRs, unlike that measured in CD8+ TCRs, had risen significantly by C4D1.

Brentuximab vedotin exposure varied, and every patient relapsed after autologous stem cell transplantation. Looked up from germline, CDR1 is GTSNPN and CDR2 is SVGIG (reference sequence). The CDR3 spans 15 residues. The trim removed 3 bases at V and 3 bases at J, leaving 10 bases unmatched. The protocol was immunoSEQ multiplex PCR, while the TCRdb copy is restricted to in-frame clones and leaves out a portion. Of under 65,000 clones listed, around 89% are singletons. This clone turned up a few times. Its specificity is not known. This specimen consisted of peripheral blood mononuclear cells (PBMCs), obtained at baseline. This TCR came from a human donor with classical Hodgkin lymphoma. The chain joins TRBV30 to TRBJ2-7, with TRBD1 matching 8 bases. Here the CDR3 DNA reads TGTGCCTGGAGGACCGGACAGGGAGGTTTCTACGAGCAGTACTTC. Residues: CAWRTGQGGFYEQYF.